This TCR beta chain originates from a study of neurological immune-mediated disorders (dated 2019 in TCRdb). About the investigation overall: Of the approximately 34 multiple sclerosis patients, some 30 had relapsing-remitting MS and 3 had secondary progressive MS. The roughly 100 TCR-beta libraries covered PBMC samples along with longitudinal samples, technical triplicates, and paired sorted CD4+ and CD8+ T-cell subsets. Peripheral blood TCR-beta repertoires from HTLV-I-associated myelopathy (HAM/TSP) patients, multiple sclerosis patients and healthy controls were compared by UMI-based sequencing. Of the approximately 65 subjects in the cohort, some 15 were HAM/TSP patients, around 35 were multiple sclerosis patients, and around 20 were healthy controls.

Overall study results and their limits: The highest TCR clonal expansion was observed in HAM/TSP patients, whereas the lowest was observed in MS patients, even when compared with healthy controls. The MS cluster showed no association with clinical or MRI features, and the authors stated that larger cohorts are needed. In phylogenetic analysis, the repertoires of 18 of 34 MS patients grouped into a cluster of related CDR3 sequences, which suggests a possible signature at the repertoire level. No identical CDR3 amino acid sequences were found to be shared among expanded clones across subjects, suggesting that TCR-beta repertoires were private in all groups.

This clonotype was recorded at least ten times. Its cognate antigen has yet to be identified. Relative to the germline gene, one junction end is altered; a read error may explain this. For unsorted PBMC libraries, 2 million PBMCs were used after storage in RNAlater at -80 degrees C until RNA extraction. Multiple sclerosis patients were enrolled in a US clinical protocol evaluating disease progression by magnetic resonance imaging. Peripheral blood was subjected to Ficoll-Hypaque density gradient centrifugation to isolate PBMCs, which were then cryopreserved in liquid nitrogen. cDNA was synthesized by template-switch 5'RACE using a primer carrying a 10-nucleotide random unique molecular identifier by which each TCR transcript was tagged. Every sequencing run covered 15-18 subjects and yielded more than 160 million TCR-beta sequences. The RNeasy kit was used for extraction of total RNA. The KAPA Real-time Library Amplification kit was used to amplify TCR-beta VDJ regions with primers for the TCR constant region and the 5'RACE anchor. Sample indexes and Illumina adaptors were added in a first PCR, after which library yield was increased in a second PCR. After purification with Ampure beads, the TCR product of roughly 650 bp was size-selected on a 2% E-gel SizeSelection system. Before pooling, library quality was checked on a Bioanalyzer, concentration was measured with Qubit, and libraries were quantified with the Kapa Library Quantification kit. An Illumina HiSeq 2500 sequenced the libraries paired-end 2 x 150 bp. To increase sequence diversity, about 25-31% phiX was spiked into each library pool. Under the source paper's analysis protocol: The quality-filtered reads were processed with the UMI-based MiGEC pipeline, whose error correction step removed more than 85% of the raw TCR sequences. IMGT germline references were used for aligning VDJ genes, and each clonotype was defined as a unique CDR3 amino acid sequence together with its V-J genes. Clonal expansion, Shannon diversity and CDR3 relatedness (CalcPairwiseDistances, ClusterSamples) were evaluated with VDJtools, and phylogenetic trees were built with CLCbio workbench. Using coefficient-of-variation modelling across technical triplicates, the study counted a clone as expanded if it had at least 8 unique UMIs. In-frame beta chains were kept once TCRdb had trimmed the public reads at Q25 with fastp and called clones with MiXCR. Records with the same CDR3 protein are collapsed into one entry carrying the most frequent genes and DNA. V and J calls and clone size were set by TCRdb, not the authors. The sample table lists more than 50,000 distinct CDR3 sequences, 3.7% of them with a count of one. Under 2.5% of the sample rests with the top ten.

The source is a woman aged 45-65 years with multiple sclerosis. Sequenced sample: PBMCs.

The DNA sequence follows: TGCAGTGCACAATCCGGCAATCAGCCCCAGAATTTT. The translation is CSAQSGNQPQNF. The chain is assembled from TRBV20-1 and TRBJ1-5; no D gene is confidently identified. According to the germline V gene (reference sequence), CDR1 reads DFQATT and CDR2 reads SNEGSKA. There are 12 amino acids in the CDR3, from cysteine to phenylalanine inclusive. Of the read, only the CDR3 DNA is kept; its 36 bases are in frame from base 1.